This record concerns one T cell receptor beta chain sequence. It has no known antigen specificity. Per-nucleotide qualities are absent, and no much larger clonotype sits a single base away. The sample comes from a study of CD8 T cells in seronegative destructive rheumatoid arthritis (dated by TCRdb to about 2020). In the study overall: Biological drugs were being received by seven of the eight CND-RA patients at the time of sampling. The study compared peripheral CD8+ TCRbeta repertoires from patients with CCP-negative destructive rheumatoid arthritis (CND-RA) against repertoires from newly diagnosed seropositive RA, seronegative RA and healthy controls. Rather than undergoing new sequencing, the seropositive RA, seronegative RA and healthy control comparison cohorts were drawn from an earlier published TCRbeta dataset. Broad study findings and their caveats: Compared with controls and other RA subtypes, CND-RA repertoires contained more CMV-reactive and fewer influenza A-reactive CD8+ TCRbeta sequences. Because no diagnostic samples were available, the TCR repertoire differences may partly reflect poor disease control over the years rather than being present at onset. The authors read the apparently distinct set of enriched public clonotypes carried by CND-RA patients as support for a separate disease subset. With age adjusted for, CD8+ TCRbeta repertoires in CND-RA patients appeared less diverse and more clonal than repertoires in other RA subtypes. Across the 100,000 or so clonotypes tested, no public clonotype enrichment remained significant after Benjamini-Hochberg correction. The small size of the CND-RA cohort was noted as a limitation of the study.

Genomic DNA from CD8+ cells was used for TCRbeta sequencing according to the manufacturer's instructions. The immunoSEQ assay was used for TCRbeta sequencing, which was carried out at a genomics technology centre in Finland. In the original analysis: Clonotype tables produced by the immunoSEQ preprocessing pipeline were converted into VDJtools format, and non-productive clonotypes were filtered out. Any sample with fewer than 10,000 reads was excluded, the remaining samples were subsampled to 10,000 reads, and most of the eight CND-RA samples made it through. Using the VDJtools CalcDiversityStats function on data subsampled to 10,000 reads, the Shannon-Wiener, Simpson and clonality indices were calculated. To infer antigen specificity, non-singleton TCRbeta clonotypes were hard-matched against VDJdb, with no mismatches permitted. CDR3 sequences that differed by a single amino acid (Hamming distance 1) were grouped into clusters that potentially share antigen targets. After groups were resampled to six samples, public clonotypes were tested for group enrichment with one-sided Fisher's exact tests, and this procedure was repeated ten times. The table was pulled from immuneACCESS by TCRdb, which kept in-frame rearrangements only. Such tables lose some clones; where checked, under half of the loss comes from unresolved V genes, and the rest has no known cause. V and J calls and clone size are copied from that table; D and trimming were computed from the DNA. The sample records about 13,000 clones, around 83% of which are singletons. The top ten clones comprise 27% of the sample.

CND-RA patients were negative for the clinical CCP2 antibody test, and joint destruction progressed despite active therapy. Every CND-RA patient showed typical joint destruction in the wrists and ankles and had failed conventional anti-rheumatic therapy. Instead of being sampled at diagnosis, CND-RA patients were sampled after long disease histories, which in several cases spanned decades. Around 55 millilitres of EDTA-anticoagulated peripheral blood were drawn from each patient. Peripheral blood mononuclear cells were isolated by Ficoll-Paque PLUS density gradient separation. AutoMACS magnetic bead positive selection was used to isolate CD8+ cells from fresh or cryopreserved PBMCs, and flow cytometry was used to check purity. Nucleospin Tissue or Tissue XS kits were used to extract genomic DNA, which was then quantified on a Qubit 2.0 fluorometer. The germline V gene encodes CDR1 MGHRA and CDR2 YSYEKL. The cysteine opens and the phenylalanine closes a CDR3 of 16 amino acids. Only the CDR3 DNA is retained, 48 bases long and in frame from the first base. V gives up 1 base and J gives up 2 bases, and the segment between their germline ends measures 14 bases.

Sequenced material: CD8+ T cells from blood. Recombination linked TRBV4-1 to TRBJ2-5; the best D guess is TRBD1, with 5 bases matching. The clonotype comes from a woman aged 30 to 49 with seronegative destructive rheumatoid arthritis. The CDR3 corresponds to CASSQGLQGEQETQYF. The DNA is TGCGCCAGCAGCCAAGGGCTCCAGGGTGAACAAGAGACCCAGTACTTC.